A selection of T cell receptor beta chains follows, all from one sample in a study of blood T cell repertoires in COVID-19. Sequenced by immunoSEQ multiplex PCR; TCRdb stores in-frame clones only, minus some. The sample carries some 29,000 clones, roughly 84% recorded once. Sequenced input: peripheral blood. The receptors were gathered from an elderly man with active COVID-19. Each CDR3 is given with its conserved first and last residue. A D gene is named only where the DNA matches it firmly. Part of the rows lack a size; the others show once, few, many or a class for expanded clones.

CDR3 DNA: TGTGCCAGTAGTGCCGGGAGGTCAGATACGCAGTATTTT
CDR3 protein: CASSAGRSDTQYF
clone size: once
J gene: TRBJ2-3
V gene: TRBV19
D gene: TRBD2

CDR3 DNA: TGCGCCAGCAGCTCCCCTTACAGGGGGTCGAACACCGGGGAGCTGTTTTTT
CDR3 protein: CASSSPYRGSNTGELFF
clone size: once
J gene: TRBJ2-2
V gene: TRBV5-1
D gene: TRBD1

CDR3 DNA: TGTGCCATCTCGCCTGACAGCTCCTCTGGAAACACCATATATTTT
CDR3 protein: CAISPDSSSGNTIYF
clone size: -
J gene: TRBJ1-3
V gene: TRBV6-6
D gene: -

CDR3 DNA: TGCGCCAGCAGCCCTCGAGGAGGGGGAAACACCATATATTTT
CDR3 protein: CASSPRGGGNTIYF
clone size: -
J gene: TRBJ1-3
V gene: TRBV5-1
D gene: -

CDR3 DNA: TGTGCCAGCAGTGGTCTAGCGAGCGGGGACTTCAATGAGCAGTTCTTC
CDR3 protein: CASSGLASGDFNEQFF
clone size: -
J gene: TRBJ2-1
V gene: TRBV6-4
D gene: TRBD2

CDR3 DNA: TGTGCCAGTAGTAATGGGGGCACTAATGAAAAACTGTTTTTT
CDR3 protein: CASSNGGTNEKLFF
clone size: -
J gene: TRBJ1-4
V gene: TRBV19
D gene: -

CDR3 DNA: TGTGCCAGCACCCACAACGGGTTCGATACGCAGTATTTT
CDR3 protein: CASTHNGFDTQYF
clone size: -
J gene: TRBJ2-3
V gene: TRBV7-9
D gene: -

CDR3 DNA: TGCAGTGCTAGGGGACAGACTGAGCAGTTCTTC
CDR3 protein: CSARGQTEQFF
clone size: -
J gene: TRBJ2-1
V gene: TRBV20-1
D gene: TRBD1

CDR3 DNA: TGTGCCAGCAGCGCAGGTGACAGGGGGTCTCAGCCCCAGCATTTT
CDR3 protein: CASSAGDRGSQPQHF
clone size: -
J gene: TRBJ1-5
V gene: TRBV9
D gene: TRBD1

CDR3 DNA: TGCGCCAGCAGCTTGGCCCTAGCGGGGGGGCAAAATGAGCAGTTCTTC
CDR3 protein: CASSLALAGGQNEQFF
clone size: few
J gene: TRBJ2-1
V gene: TRBV5-1
D gene: TRBD2

CDR3 DNA: TGTGCCATCAGCCCGGGACAGTATAATTCACCCCTCCACTTT
CDR3 protein: CAISPGQYNSPLHF
clone size: -
J gene: TRBJ1-6
V gene: TRBV10-3
D gene: TRBD1

CDR3 DNA: TGTGCCAGCAGCTTCCGGGACAGGGAGTCCTACGAGCAGTACTTC
CDR3 protein: CASSFRDRESYEQYF
clone size: -
J gene: TRBJ2-7
V gene: TRBV5-6
D gene: TRBD1

CDR3 DNA: TGCAGTGCTAGTTCGGGGATTGCGTACAATGAGCAGTTCTTC
CDR3 protein: CSASSGIAYNEQFF
clone size: -
J gene: TRBJ2-1
V gene: TRBV20-1
D gene: -

CDR3 DNA: TGTGCCAGTAGTTTGGTAGCGGGAGGCACAGATACGCAGTATTTT
CDR3 protein: CASSLVAGGTDTQYF
clone size: -
J gene: TRBJ2-3
V gene: TRBV19
D gene: TRBD2

CDR3 DNA: TGTGCCAGTGTTCGACAGGGGGCAGGTGCTGAAGCTTTCTTT
CDR3 protein: CASVRQGAGAEAFF
clone size: -
J gene: TRBJ1-1
V gene: TRBV6-5
D gene: TRBD1

CDR3 DNA: TGTGCCAGCAGCCACAGGGGGCAAGAGGGTGACACTGAAGCTTTCTTT
CDR3 protein: CASSHRGQEGDTEAFF
clone size: -
J gene: TRBJ1-1
V gene: TRBV11-3
D gene: TRBD1

CDR3 DNA: TGTGCCAGTAGTCAGGCCAGGGGGAAGGGCTACACCTTC
CDR3 protein: CASSQARGKGYTF
clone size: -
J gene: TRBJ1-2
V gene: TRBV19
D gene: TRBD1

CDR3 DNA: TGTGCCAGCAGCACCTACAGGGGTGGGAACACTGAAGCTTTCTTT
CDR3 protein: CASSTYRGGNTEAFF
clone size: -
J gene: TRBJ1-1
V gene: TRBV5-4
D gene: TRBD1

CDR3 DNA: TGTGCCAGCAGTCCCACTGCGGGGGCTTACAATGAGCAGTTCTTC
CDR3 protein: CASSPTAGAYNEQFF
clone size: few
J gene: TRBJ2-1
V gene: TRBV6-5
D gene: -

CDR3 DNA: TGTGCCAGCGGCGAGATAGCGGGGGGGTCAGATACGCAGTATTTT
CDR3 protein: CASGEIAGGSDTQYF
clone size: -
J gene: TRBJ2-3
V gene: TRBV7-6
D gene: TRBD2

CDR3 DNA: TGTGCCAGCTCACCAGGGACTAGCGGGGGCACAGATACGCAGTATTTT
CDR3 protein: CASSPGTSGGTDTQYF
clone size: -
J gene: TRBJ2-3
V gene: TRBV18
D gene: TRBD2

CDR3 DNA: TGTGCCAGCAGCCCTCGGACAGGGTGGAACACTGAAGCTTTCTTT
CDR3 protein: CASSPRTGWNTEAFF
clone size: -
J gene: TRBJ1-1
V gene: TRBV5-6
D gene: TRBD1

CDR3 DNA: TGTGCCAGCAGTTACTCGGGACACTATAATTCACCCCTCCACTTT
CDR3 protein: CASSYSGHYNSPLHF
clone size: -
J gene: TRBJ1-6
V gene: TRBV6-5
D gene: -

CDR3 DNA: TGTGCCAGCTCACCCCCCGGACAGGGCCTGAACACTGAAGCTTTCTTT
CDR3 protein: CASSPPGQGLNTEAFF
clone size: -
J gene: TRBJ1-1
V gene: TRBV18
D gene: TRBD1

CDR3 DNA: TGCAGCGTGATCCTTGGGGGGGGTCAGCCCCAGCATTTT
CDR3 protein: CSVILGGGQPQHF
clone size: -
J gene: TRBJ1-5
V gene: TRBV29-1
D gene: -

CDR3 DNA: TGTGCCAGCAGTCAGGGGGTGAAATATGGCTACACCTTC
CDR3 protein: CASSQGVKYGYTF
clone size: -
J gene: TRBJ1-2
V gene: TRBV3-1/TRBV3-2
D gene: TRBD1

CDR3 DNA: TGCGCCAGCAGCTTGGGGCAGGGCTCCTACGAGCAGTACTTC
CDR3 protein: CASSLGQGSYEQYF
clone size: few
J gene: TRBJ2-7
V gene: TRBV5-1
D gene: -

CDR3 DNA: TGCAGCGTAAACCACGGACAGGGGATGAATGGCTACACCTTC
CDR3 protein: CSVNHGQGMNGYTF
clone size: -
J gene: TRBJ1-2
V gene: TRBV29-1
D gene: TRBD1

CDR3 DNA: TGTGCCAGCAGGAGTCACACAGATACGCAGTATTTT
CDR3 protein: CASRSHTDTQYF
clone size: -
J gene: TRBJ2-3
V gene: TRBV5-6
D gene: -

CDR3 DNA: TGTGCCAGCAGTCCCGGGGTAGGACTAGAAGCCGGGGAGCTGTTTTTT
CDR3 protein: CASSPGVGLEAGELFF
clone size: -
J gene: TRBJ2-2
V gene: TRBV6-2/TRBV6-3
D gene: TRBD2

CDR3 DNA: TGTGCCAACCACAGGGCTGAAGCTTTCTTT
CDR3 protein: CANHRAEAFF
clone size: -
J gene: TRBJ1-1
V gene: TRBV10-3
D gene: -

CDR3 DNA: TGTGCCAGCAGCCTGGGGACTAGCAGCCGGTCCTCCTACAATGAGCAGTTCTTC
CDR3 protein: CASSLGTSSRSSYNEQFF
clone size: -
J gene: TRBJ2-1
V gene: TRBV7-8
D gene: TRBD2

CDR3 DNA: TGTGCCAGCAGATCCAACAGGGAAATGCCTAAAGGAAACACCATATATTTT
CDR3 protein: CASRSNREMPKGNTIYF
clone size: once
J gene: TRBJ1-3
V gene: TRBV27
D gene: -

CDR3 DNA: TGCAGTGCTAGAGATCGGGAGACCCAGTACTTC
CDR3 protein: CSARDRETQYF
clone size: -
J gene: TRBJ2-5
V gene: TRBV20-1
D gene: -

CDR3 DNA: TGTGCCAGCAGTCCCCATGGACAGGACTACGAGCAGTACTTC
CDR3 protein: CASSPHGQDYEQYF
clone size: -
J gene: TRBJ2-7
V gene: TRBV6-5
D gene: TRBD1

CDR3 DNA: TGTGCCAGCAGCTTATCAGGGGGACACACTGAAGCTTTCTTT
CDR3 protein: CASSLSGGHTEAFF
clone size: once
J gene: TRBJ1-1
V gene: TRBV7-9
D gene: TRBD1

CDR3 DNA: TGCGCCAGCAGCATCGGGACTAGCTCTAGCACAGATACGCAGTATTTT
CDR3 protein: CASSIGTSSSTDTQYF
clone size: few
J gene: TRBJ2-3
V gene: TRBV5-1
D gene: TRBD2

CDR3 DNA: TGCGCCAGCAGCCAAGATTTGCAGGGTGTTCAGCCCCAGCATTTT
CDR3 protein: CASSQDLQGVQPQHF
clone size: -
J gene: TRBJ1-5
V gene: TRBV4-1
D gene: -

CDR3 DNA: TGTGCCAGCAGCCAAGATCGGGTTTCCTATGGCTACACCTTC
CDR3 protein: CASSQDRVSYGYTF
clone size: -
J gene: TRBJ1-2
V gene: TRBV14
D gene: -

CDR3 DNA: TGTGCCAGCTCAGAAAGCGGGAGGGACGAGCAGTACTTC
CDR3 protein: CASSESGRDEQYF
clone size: -
J gene: TRBJ2-7
V gene: TRBV2
D gene: TRBD2

CDR3 DNA: TGTGCCAGCAAGAGGGACTCAGCCCTGGATTTTCTCCACTTT
CDR3 protein: CASKRDSALDFLHF
clone size: -
J gene: TRBJ1-6
V gene: TRBV9
D gene: -

CDR3 DNA: TGTGCCAGCAGTCCGACCGAGGGAAGGGCTACTAACTATGGCTACACCTTC
CDR3 protein: CASSPTEGRATNYGYTF
clone size: -
J gene: TRBJ1-2
V gene: TRBV27
D gene: -

CDR3 DNA: TGTGCCAGTAGTTGGGGGACAGCGAACACCGGGGAGCTGTTTTTT
CDR3 protein: CASSWGTANTGELFF
clone size: -
J gene: TRBJ2-2
V gene: TRBV19
D gene: TRBD1

CDR3 DNA: TGCAGCGTAACTTTGACAGACCTTTATGGCTACACCTTC
CDR3 protein: CSVTLTDLYGYTF
clone size: -
J gene: TRBJ1-2
V gene: TRBV29-1
D gene: -

CDR3 DNA: TGTGCCAGCAGCGGATACAGGCGGAAAAGCACAGATACGCAGTATTTT
CDR3 protein: CASSGYRRKSTDTQYF
clone size: -
J gene: TRBJ2-3
V gene: TRBV9
D gene: -

CDR3 DNA: TGTGCCAGCTCACCGTTTCGACCCGGGACTAGCGGCAGGAACTACAATGAGCAGTTCTTC
CDR3 protein: CASSPFRPGTSGRNYNEQFF
clone size: once
J gene: TRBJ2-1
V gene: TRBV18
D gene: TRBD2

CDR3 DNA: TGCGCCAGCAGCCATCCTACAGGGGACACTGAAGCTTTCTTT
CDR3 protein: CASSHPTGDTEAFF
clone size: -
J gene: TRBJ1-1
V gene: TRBV4-1
D gene: TRBD1

CDR3 DNA: TGTGCCAGCAGTGATGTCTGGACAGGGTTGCACACTGAAGCTTTCTTT
CDR3 protein: CASSDVWTGLHTEAFF
clone size: -
J gene: TRBJ1-1
V gene: TRBV6-1
D gene: TRBD1

CDR3 DNA: TGTGCCAGCAGTTCACTCGACAGTCCCTACGAGCAGTACTTC
CDR3 protein: CASSSLDSPYEQYF
clone size: -
J gene: TRBJ2-7
V gene: TRBV27
D gene: -

CDR3 DNA: TGTGCCAGCAGTCTCGACAGGGGCCGAAACAATGAGCAGTTCTTC
CDR3 protein: CASSLDRGRNNEQFF
clone size: -
J gene: TRBJ2-1
V gene: TRBV27
D gene: TRBD1

CDR3 DNA: TGCAGCGTTGAAAGACAGGGGAGACAAGAGACCCAGTACTTC
CDR3 protein: CSVERQGRQETQYF
clone size: -
J gene: TRBJ2-5
V gene: TRBV29-1
D gene: TRBD1

CDR3 DNA: TGTGCCATCGATCGGCTGGCGGGGGGAAGCACAGATACGCAGTATTTT
CDR3 protein: CAIDRLAGGSTDTQYF
clone size: -
J gene: TRBJ2-3
V gene: TRBV10-3
D gene: TRBD2

CDR3 DNA: TGTGCCAGCAGCGTAGTTATTGGGACAGGGGAGGGGGCGAATGGCTACACCTTC
CDR3 protein: CASSVVIGTGEGANGYTF
clone size: -
J gene: TRBJ1-2
V gene: TRBV9
D gene: TRBD1

CDR3 DNA: TGTGCCAGCAGAAACAGGGGGACCGGGGAGCTGTTTTTT
CDR3 protein: CASRNRGTGELFF
clone size: -
J gene: TRBJ2-2
V gene: TRBV3-1/TRBV3-2
D gene: TRBD1

CDR3 DNA: TGTGCCAGCAGCCTCCGGGACAGGGGAGTGGGTCAGCCCCAGCATTTT
CDR3 protein: CASSLRDRGVGQPQHF
clone size: -
J gene: TRBJ1-5
V gene: TRBV7-2
D gene: TRBD1

CDR3 DNA: TGTGCCAGCAGTCCCACCAGGGCCTACGAGCAGTACTTC
CDR3 protein: CASSPTRAYEQYF
clone size: -
J gene: TRBJ2-7
V gene: TRBV27
D gene: -

CDR3 DNA: TGTGCCAGCCAAGGACAGGGGGCCGGTGAGCAGTTCTTC
CDR3 protein: CASQGQGAGEQFF
clone size: -
J gene: TRBJ2-1
V gene: TRBV2
D gene: TRBD1

CDR3 DNA: TGTGCCAGTAGCCTAACCGGCGGCGGCTCTGGAAACACCATATATTTT
CDR3 protein: CASSLTGGGSGNTIYF
clone size: -
J gene: TRBJ1-3
V gene: TRBV19
D gene: -

CDR3 DNA: TGTGCCAGCAGCTCGAAGACAGGGGATTCGTCTGGAAAACTGTTTTTT
CDR3 protein: CASSSKTGDSSGKLFF
clone size: -
J gene: TRBJ1-4
V gene: TRBV5-4
D gene: TRBD1

CDR3 DNA: TGTGCCAGTAGTATAGGAGCTATGTACACAGATACGCAGTATTTT
CDR3 protein: CASSIGAMYTDTQYF
clone size: few
J gene: TRBJ2-3
V gene: TRBV19
D gene: -